This T cell receptor (beta chain) was identified in a study of identical twins. Notes on the study in general: Compared with unrelated sharing, twin-shared out-of-frame alpha sequences had more low-probability sequences. Findings depended on cross-sectional statistics rather than tracking the same donors.

The CDR3 runs to 17 residues. Trimming removed 1 base at V and 2 bases at J, with 20 bases between. Germline CDR1 DFQATT, CDR2 SNEGSKA (reference sequence). This clonotype was seen many times. Its antigen is unknown. TCRdb reprocessed the 5' RACE reads with MiXCR, giving one entry per CDR3 protein. Among fewer than 450,000 distinct CDR3 sequences listed, roughly 9% were seen once. This sequence joins TRBV20-1 and TRBJ2-5, with D possibly matching TRBD1 (6 bases). This TCR was sampled from a woman aged 45-65 years in good health. The sample comprised naive T cells sorted from blood. For the CDR3, the DNA is TGCAGTGCTAGAGGGGTGAGGGGGAACAGAGTACAAGAGACCCAGTACTTC. It is translated as CSARGVRGNRVQETQYF.